These T cell receptor beta chains were read from a single sample in a study of blood T cell repertoires in COVID-19. Data came from immunoSEQ multiplex PCR; TCRdb stores just in-frame clones and leaves some out. The profile shows around 190,000 clones, approximately 86% of them singletons. Sample: peripheral blood. The receptors shown here come from a man in his thirties or forties with acute or convalescent COVID-19. Each CDR3 is given with its conserved first and last residue. Each record gives: V gene, clone size, D gene, CDR3 length, J gene, CDR3 protein, CDR3 DNA. The D gene is left open where the match is weak. For some rows the clone size is stated as once, few or many, or as a class when expanded; others skip it.

TRBV6-5,-,-,13,TRBJ1-4,CASTKPTNEKLFF,TGTGCCAGCACTAAGCCAACTAATGAAAAACTGTTTTTT
TRBV11-3,-,-,13,TRBJ2-1,CASSSGPANEQFF,TGTGCCAGCAGTTCGGGTCCCGCGAATGAGCAGTTCTTC
TRBV9,-,-,15,TRBJ2-3,CASSVASLLTDTQYF,TGTGCCAGCAGCGTAGCCTCCCTATTAACAGATACGCAGTATTTT
TRBV14,-,-,14,TRBJ1-6,CASRPLLDPSPLHF,TGTGCCAGCAGACCCCTACTAGACCCTTCACCCCTCCACTTT
TRBV28,-,-,14,TRBJ1-1,CASSPQGEAFEAFF,TGTGCCAGCAGTCCCCAGGGTGAGGCGTTTGAAGCTTTCTTT
TRBV7-9,-,-,13,TRBJ1-5,CASSFSLGGSQHF,TGTGCCAGCAGCTTCTCGTTAGGCGGGAGCCAGCATTTT
TRBV18,-,-,18,TRBJ2-3,CASSPPMWRGIGTDTQYF,TGTGCCAGCTCACCACCGATGTGGCGGGGTATCGGCACAGATACGCAGTATTTT
TRBV19,-,TRBD1,14,TRBJ1-2,CASTVRDRAYGYTF,TGTGCCAGTACGGTTCGGGACAGGGCTTATGGCTACACCTTC
TRBV28,-,-,17,TRBJ1-1,CASSLLGWGGRGSEAFF,TGTGCCAGCAGTTTATTGGGATGGGGGGGCCGAGGTTCTGAAGCTTTCTTT
TRBV5-6,-,-,14,TRBJ1-6,CASSLLRGYSPLHF,TGTGCCAGCAGCTTATTGAGGGGGTATTCACCCCTCCACTTT
TRBV5-1,-,TRBD2,15,TRBJ2-1,CASISGGRASDEQFF,TGCGCCAGCATTAGTGGCGGGAGGGCCTCGGATGAGCAGTTCTTC
TRBV11-2,-,-,15,TRBJ2-5,CASSLNGTPLGTQYF,TGTGCCAGCAGCTTGAACGGGACACCACTCGGGACCCAGTACTTC
TRBV18,-,-,16,TRBJ1-1,CASSPRSVDTAPEAFF,TGTGCCAGCTCGCCGCGTTCGGTGGACACAGCCCCTGAAGCTTTCTTT
TRBV11-2,-,-,13,TRBJ1-5,CASSLDRDQPQHF,TGTGCCAGCAGCTTAGACCGGGATCAGCCCCAGCATTTT
TRBV5-5,-,-,14,TRBJ1-5,CASSLRREGQPQHF,TGTGCCAGCAGCTTGAGGAGGGAGGGGCAGCCCCAGCATTTT
TRBV18,-,TRBD1,14,TRBJ2-7,CASSPGTGVREQYF,TGTGCCAGCTCACCAGGGACAGGGGTCAGGGAGCAGTACTTC
TRBV24-1,-,-,13,TRBJ1-1,CATSHPGVPEAFF,TGTGCCACCAGTCACCCAGGGGTTCCTGAAGCTTTCTTT
TRBV30,-,TRBD2,15,TRBJ2-7,CAWSVGTSVSNEQYF,TGTGCCTGGAGTGTTGGGACTAGCGTTTCCAACGAGCAGTACTTC
TRBV7-3,-,TRBD1,17,TRBJ2-3,CASSLMSTGRFTDTQYF,TGTGCCAGCAGCTTAATGTCGACAGGGCGTTTCACAGATACGCAGTATTTT
TRBV28,-,-,15,TRBJ2-3,CASSLSSPDLDTQYF,TGTGCCAGCAGTTTATCCTCCCCAGACTTGGATACGCAGTATTTT
TRBV5-1,-,TRBD2,14,TRBJ2-1,CASSPSGVYNEQFF,TGCGCCAGCAGTCCTAGCGGAGTCTACAATGAGCAGTTCTTC
TRBV6-5,once,TRBD1,14,TRBJ1-3,CASRMTGAGNTIYF,TGTGCCAGCAGGATGACAGGGGCTGGAAACACCATATATTTT
TRBV4-2,few,-,20,TRBJ2-6,CASSQGLLVADRSGANVLTF,TGTGCCAGCAGCCAAGGTCTTCTAGTAGCGGACCGCTCTGGGGCCAACGTCCTGACTTTC
TRBV6-4,once,-,15,TRBJ2-3,CASSEEFGYTDTQYF,TGTGCCAGCAGTGAGGAGTTCGGATACACAGATACGCAGTATTTT
TRBV3-1/TRBV3-2,-,-,13,TRBJ1-1,CASSQVSITEAFF,TGTGCCAGCAGCCAAGTGTCAATCACTGAAGCTTTCTTT
TRBV28,-,-,12,TRBJ1-6,CASRQGYSPLHF,TGTGCCAGCAGACAGGGTTATTCACCCCTCCACTTT
TRBV25-1,once,-,15,TRBJ2-1,CASSDYRSSYNEQFF,TGTGCCAGCAGTGATTACCGGAGCTCCTACAATGAGCAGTTCTTC
TRBV6-5,-,-,15,TRBJ2-7,CASILADGSHYEQYF,TGTGCCAGCATATTAGCGGACGGTTCCCACTACGAGCAGTACTTC
TRBV2,-,-,14,TRBJ1-1,CASSEVIRNTEAFF,TGTGCCAGCAGTGAAGTCATTAGGAACACTGAAGCTTTCTTT
TRBV7-9,few,-,13,TRBJ1-3,CASVEGSGNTIYF,TGTGCCAGCGTGGAGGGGTCTGGAAACACCATATATTTT
TRBV28,-,TRBD1,18,TRBJ1-6,CASNQDRPYSSYNSPLHF,TGTGCCAGCAACCAGGACAGGCCTTATAGCTCCTATAATTCACCCCTCCACTTT
TRBV28,-,-,18,TRBJ1-1,CASTPVSAILITDTEAFF,TGTGCCAGCACCCCTGTAAGTGCTATTCTTATTACGGACACTGAAGCTTTCTTT
TRBV25-1,-,-,12,TRBJ2-1,CASRSGVNEQFF,TGTGCCAGCCGTTCAGGGGTGAATGAGCAGTTCTTC
TRBV9,-,TRBD1,16,TRBJ1-1,CASSAGTGVVVTEAFF,TGTGCCAGCAGCGCCGGGACAGGGGTCGTAGTGACTGAAGCTTTCTTT
TRBV5-5,-,-,15,TRBJ2-5,CASSLVQGPWETQYF,TGTGCCAGCAGCTTGGTTCAGGGGCCATGGGAGACCCAGTACTTC
TRBV5-6,-,TRBD1,15,TRBJ2-3,CASSLVGTDADTQYF,TGTGCCAGCAGCTTGGTGGGGACAGATGCAGATACGCAGTATTTT
TRBV5-5,-,-,17,TRBJ1-6,CASSLVRVGPYNSPLHF,TGTGCCAGCAGCTTGGTCAGGGTTGGGCCTTATAATTCACCCCTCCACTTT
TRBV18,-,-,15,TRBJ2-3,CASSPPGTSTDTQYF,TGTGCCAGCTCACCACCGGGGACTAGCACAGATACGCAGTATTTT
TRBV3-1/TRBV3-2,-,TRBD1,17,TRBJ1-3,CASSQGQGVRRRNTIYF,TGTGCCAGCAGCCAAGGACAGGGAGTTCGGAGGAGAAACACCATATATTTT
TRBV28,-,-,15,TRBJ2-1,CASSLVGGPTNEQFF,TGTGCCAGCAGTTTAGTAGGAGGGCCTACCAATGAGCAGTTCTTC
TRBV6-5,-,TRBD1,13,TRBJ1-4,CASSQDRGGKLFF,TGTGCCAGCAGCCAAGACAGGGGAGGAAAACTGTTTTTT
TRBV11-2,-,-,12,TRBJ2-5,CASSFAGETQYF,TGTGCCAGCAGCTTTGCGGGAGAGACCCAGTACTTC
TRBV13,-,TRBD2,17,TRBJ2-1,CASSSGTSGRIYNEQFF,TGTGCCAGCAGCTCAGGGACTAGCGGGAGAATCTACAATGAGCAGTTCTTC
TRBV2,-,TRBD1,11,TRBJ1-2,CASSQTGGYTF,TGTGCCAGCAGTCAGACAGGGGGCTACACCTTC
TRBV5-8,-,-,15,TRBJ2-3,CASSLAGRQIDTQYF,TGTGCCAGCAGCTTGGCCGGGAGACAAATAGATACGCAGTATTTT
TRBV27,-,TRBD2,18,TRBJ2-3,CASSLRWTSGRAADTQYF,TGTGCCAGCAGTTTAAGGTGGACTAGCGGGAGGGCCGCTGATACGCAGTATTTT
TRBV29-1,few,TRBD1,11,TRBJ1-2,CSVGQGVGYTF,TGCAGCGTCGGACAGGGAGTAGGCTACACCTTC
TRBV6-5,once,TRBD1,14,TRBJ2-2,CASSWDRGAGELFF,TGTGCCAGCAGTTGGGACAGGGGGGCCGGGGAGCTGTTTTTT
TRBV28,few,-,14,TRBJ1-1,CASFPGSMNTEAFF,TGTGCCAGCTTTCCGGGGAGCATGAACACTGAAGCTTTCTTT
TRBV19,-,-,16,TRBJ2-5,CASSSGGSWVGETQYF,TGTGCCAGTAGTAGCGGGGGCAGTTGGGTAGGGGAGACCCAGTACTTC
TRBV28,-,TRBD1,15,TRBJ2-7,CASRASGTGAYEQYF,TGTGCCAGCAGAGCCTCCGGGACAGGGGCTTACGAGCAGTACTTC
TRBV18,-,TRBD1,16,TRBJ2-2,CASSPETGAVTGELFF,TGTGCCAGCTCACCCGAGACAGGGGCAGTCACCGGGGAGCTGTTTTTT
TRBV2,-,TRBD2,18,TRBJ2-2,CASSDQLAGGKSTGELFF,TGTGCCAGCAGTGATCAACTAGCGGGAGGGAAGAGCACCGGGGAGCTGTTTTTT
TRBV27,-,-,15,TRBJ1-6,CASSFGQSVNSPLHF,TGTGCCAGCAGTTTCGGACAGTCCGTTAATTCACCCCTCCACTTT
TRBV19,-,-,14,TRBJ2-1,CASSISWTDNEQFF,TGTGCCAGTAGTATTTCCTGGACAGACAATGAGCAGTTCTTC